These 15 T cell receptor beta chains were sequenced from one sample in a study of control samples from healthy donors and cancer patients. Libraries were prepared by immunoSEQ multiplex PCR; TCRdb keeps only in-frame clonotypes and omits some of them. The sample records 75,000 to 95,000 clones, approximately 84% being singletons. Source material: PBMCs. These receptors originate from a man between 65 and 85 years old with lung cancer.

The V call is TRBV11-3, the J call TRBJ2-2; 10 nucleotides align to TRBD2. CDR3 length: 15 residues. J was trimmed by 6 bases and V by 3 bases; bases with no gene match: 4. The V gene's germline CDR1 is SGHNT and CDR2 YENEEA. As DNA, the CDR3 is TGTGCCAGCAGCTTGCGGACTAGCGGACCCGGGGAGCTGTTTTTT. Residues: CASSLRTSGPGELFF. Looking up the rest from reference TRBV11-3 and TRBJ2-2 gives the full variable domain: EAGVVQSPRYKIIEKKQPVAFWCNPISGHNTLYWYLQNLGQGPELLIRYENEEAVDDSQLPKDRFSAERLKGVDSTLKIQPAELGDSAVYLCASSLRTSGPGELFFGEGSRLTVL.

V gene TRBV6-5 combines with J gene TRBJ2-6, with 8 bases identical to TRBD1. Per germline, CDR1 MNHEY and CDR2 SVGAGI. The CDR3 totals 15 residues. The J segment lost 2 bases and the V segment lost 5 bases, leaving 2 bases of the junction unmatched. The CDR3 sequence is CASSQQGAGANVLTF. The CDR3 DNA sequence: TGTGCCAGCAGTCAACAGGGGGCTGGGGCCAACGTCCTGACTTTC.

The chain employs TRBV7-8 and TRBJ1-1; D not resolved. Germline lookup yields CDR1 SGHVS and CDR2 FQNEAQ. Between the trimmed V and J ends, which lost 5 bases and 6 bases, there was a span of 16 bases. The CDR3 length is 14 residues. The CDR3 region is CASSLNQRRAEAFF. The CDR3 coding sequence is TGTGCCAGCAGCCTTAACCAGCGAAGGGCTGAAGCTTTCTTT.

The DNA of the CDR3 is TGTGCCAGCAGCTCAACCCGAACAGCCGACCAAGAGACCCAGTACTTC. It yields the protein CASSSTRTADQETQYF. The J gene is TRBJ2-5, the V gene TRBV7-9; D uncertain. The CDR3 is 16 amino acids. The germline V gene encodes CDR1 SEHNR and CDR2 FQNEAQ (reference sequence). The ends were cut back, 4 bases at V and 0 bases at J, with 15 bases in the middle.

This clone was counted only a few times. The chain joins TRBV5-1 to TRBJ2-7; D is possibly TRBD2 (7 bases). V was shortened by 4 bases and J by 1 base, with 12 bases between the two germline ends. CDR1 is SGHRS and CDR2 is YFSETQ in the germline V gene. CDR3 length: 14 amino acids. In DNA, the CDR3 is TGCGCCAGCAGCCCGGGGGGCAGATCCTACGAGCAGTACTTC. This translates into CASSPGGRSYEQYF.

This clone was recorded once. The chain employs TRBV5-8 and TRBJ1-5; maybe TRBD1 (6 bases). The V gene lost 2 bases and the J gene lost 4 bases, with 7 bases spanning the gap. CDR1 and CDR2 from the germline V gene are SGHTS and YDEGEE. The CDR3 has 13 residues. CDR3 nucleotide sequence: TGTGCCAGCAGCTTAAGGGGGAATCAGCCCCAGCATTTT. It yields the protein CASSLRGNQPQHF.

The CDR3 sequence: CSAGLDEQFF. CDR3 nucleotides: TGCAGCGCGGGTCTGGATGAGCAGTTCTTC. J is TRBJ2-1 and V is TRBV29-1; D not resolved. From germline, CDR1 is SQVTM and CDR2 ANQGSEA. Trimming took off 7 bases at V and 8 bases at J, with 9 bases between the two ends. The CDR3 has 10 residues.

The chain joins TRBV2 to TRBJ1-2; perhaps TRBD1 as D (5 bases). Germline loops: CDR1 SNHLY, CDR2 FYNNEI. This CDR3 contains 13 residues. The V gene lost 5 bases and the J gene lost 0 bases, with 7 bases spanning the gap. In DNA, the CDR3 is TGTGCCAGCAGTCGGACATCTAACTATGGCTACACCTTC. Residues: CASSRTSNYGYTF.

The CDR3 protein is CASNTPGNTIYF. In DNA, the CDR3 is TGTGCCAGCAACACCCCTGGAAACACCATATATTTT. The J gene is TRBJ1-3, the V gene TRBV6-6; D not certain. The CDR3 extends over 12 amino acids. Trimming took 7 bases from V and 2 from J, leaving 6 bases between them. The V gene's germline CDR1 is MNHNY and CDR2 SVGAGI (reference sequence).

The chain employs TRBV15 and TRBJ2-7, with a possible D match to TRBD1 (6 bases). The germline V gene encodes CDR1 LNHNV and CDR2 YYDKDF (reference sequence). V lost 0 bases, J lost 1 base, and 13 bases lay in between. The CDR3 covers 16 residues. DNA for the CDR3: TGTGCCACCAGCAGAGAGCTTAGGGACATTTCCTACGAGCAGTACTTC. Encoded protein: CATSRELRDISYEQYF.

V gene TRBV7-2 combines with J gene TRBJ2-3; unclear D gene. The CDR3 runs 14 residues. Germline V gives CDR1 SGHTA, CDR2 FQGNSA. V shed 0 bases and J shed 1 base, with 5 bases lying between them. The CDR3 bases are TGTGCCAGCAGCTTAGCGACGGGCACAGATACGCAGTATTTT. Its translation: CASSLATGTDTQYF.

The rearrangement links TRBV30 to TRBJ2-2; TRBD1 matches at 9 bases. The CDR3 is made up of 15 amino acids. The trim removed 5 bases at V and 1 base at J, leaving 5 bases unmatched. The germline V gene has CDR1 GTSNPN and CDR2 SVGIG (reference sequence). In DNA, the CDR3 is TGTGCCTGGGCTGAGGGACAGGGGAACACCGGGGAGCTGTTTTTT. Its protein product is CAWAEGQGNTGELFF.

The J gene is TRBJ2-1, the V gene TRBV6-5, with TRBD2 as a possible D gene (5 bases). From germline, CDR1 is MNHEY and CDR2 SVGAGI. V lost 6 bases to trimming and J lost 4 bases, with 10 bases between them. This CDR3 region has 13 residues. CDR3 DNA: TGTGCCAGCAGATCGCCGGGGTACAATGAGCAGTTCTTC. Amino acid sequence: CASRSPGYNEQFF.

The rearrangement joins TRBV28 to TRBJ2-1, with 11 bases lining up with TRBD2. Germline-derived CDR1 and CDR2 are MDHEN and SYDVKM. The CDR3 consists of 15 residues. The J segment lost 6 bases and the V segment lost 4 bases, leaving 5 bases of the junction unmatched. CDR3 protein: CASSSASGGFNEQFF. DNA for the CDR3: TGTGCCAGCAGTTCAGCTAGCGGGGGGTTCAATGAGCAGTTCTTC.

The chain recombines TRBV6-5 with TRBJ1-3; D is uncertain. This CDR3 is built from 16 residues. Germline V gene sequence: CDR1 MNHEY, CDR2 SVGAGI. V was shortened by 2 bases and J by 0 bases, with 11 bases between the two germline ends. The CDR3 spells CASSYARASSGNTIYF. The CDR3 DNA sequence: TGTGCCAGCAGTTACGCTCGAGCGAGCTCTGGAAACACCATATATTTT.